Listed below are T cell receptor beta chains from one sample, sequenced in a study of cytomegalovirus exposure and HLA in healthy donors. Data came from immunoSEQ multiplex PCR; TCRdb stores just in-frame clones and leaves some out. The sample records 200,000 to 250,000 clones, around nine tenths being singletons. Sequenced: PBMCs. The receptors originated from a woman younger than 30 in good health and CMV-seronegative. Each CDR3 is given with its conserved first and last residue. D genes are given only for firm matches. Expanded clones are given a class, and other clones once, few, many or no size at all.

>TRBJ2-3|NA|NA|TRBV4-1
CASSQVRERTDTQYF
TGCGCCAGCAGCCAGGTACGGGAGCGAACGGATACGCAGTATTTT
>TRBJ1-2|once|NA|TRBV4-1
CASSLHVTDPRSF
TGCGCCAGCAGCCTACATGTGACCGATCCTAGGTCCTTC
>TRBJ1-1|NA|NA|TRBV5-1
CASSLGSGRSTEAFF
TGCGCCAGCAGCTTGGGTTCAGGGAGGAGCACTGAAGCTTTCTTT
>TRBJ1-3|NA|NA|TRBV6-6
CASSSLQVDPGNTIYF
TGTGCCAGCAGTTCCCTACAGGTCGACCCTGGAAACACCATATATTTT
>TRBJ2-2|few|TRBD1|TRBV5-4
CASSYRGRTGELFF
TGTGCCAGCAGCTACAGGGGGAGAACCGGGGAGCTGTTTTTT
>TRBJ2-1|NA|NA|TRBV4-1
CASSPGDFEQFF
TGCGCCAGCAGCCCCGGAGATTTTGAGCAGTTCTTC
>TRBJ2-1|NA|TRBD1|TRBV6-1
CASSVRDSASEQFF
TGTGCCAGCAGTGTCCGGGACAGTGCGTCCGAGCAGTTCTTC
>TRBJ1-4|NA|TRBD1|TRBV27
CASMTGVSEKLFF
TGTGCCAGCATGACAGGGGTTTCCGAAAAACTGTTTTTT
>TRBJ1-1|NA|TRBD1|TRBV7-8
CASTRQGGDTEAFF
TGTGCCAGCACCCGACAGGGGGGGGACACTGAAGCTTTCTTT
>TRBJ1-3|once|NA|TRBV28
CASTDQVVLSGNTIYF
TGTGCCAGCACCGACCAGGTAGTTCTCTCTGGAAACACCATATATTTT
>TRBJ2-3|NA|NA|TRBV7-3
CASSSSTDTQYF
TGTGCCAGCAGCTCTAGCACAGATACGCAGTATTTT
>TRBJ1-1|NA|TRBD1|TRBV10-1
CASSRDRGAEAFF
TGCGCCAGCAGCCGGGACAGGGGGGCTGAAGCTTTCTTT